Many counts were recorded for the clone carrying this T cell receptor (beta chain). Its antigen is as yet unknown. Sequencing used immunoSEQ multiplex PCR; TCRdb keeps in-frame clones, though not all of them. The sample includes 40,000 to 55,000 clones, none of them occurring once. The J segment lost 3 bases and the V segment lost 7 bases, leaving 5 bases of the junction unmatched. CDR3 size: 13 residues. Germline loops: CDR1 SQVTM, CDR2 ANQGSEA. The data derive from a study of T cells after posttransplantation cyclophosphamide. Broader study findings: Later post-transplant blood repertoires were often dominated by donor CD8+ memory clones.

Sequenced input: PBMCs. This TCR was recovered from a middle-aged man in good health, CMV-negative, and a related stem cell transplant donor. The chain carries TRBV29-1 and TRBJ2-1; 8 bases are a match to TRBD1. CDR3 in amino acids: CSGGQAYYNEQFF. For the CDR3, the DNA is TGCAGCGGGGGACAGGCATACTACAATGAGCAGTTCTTC.